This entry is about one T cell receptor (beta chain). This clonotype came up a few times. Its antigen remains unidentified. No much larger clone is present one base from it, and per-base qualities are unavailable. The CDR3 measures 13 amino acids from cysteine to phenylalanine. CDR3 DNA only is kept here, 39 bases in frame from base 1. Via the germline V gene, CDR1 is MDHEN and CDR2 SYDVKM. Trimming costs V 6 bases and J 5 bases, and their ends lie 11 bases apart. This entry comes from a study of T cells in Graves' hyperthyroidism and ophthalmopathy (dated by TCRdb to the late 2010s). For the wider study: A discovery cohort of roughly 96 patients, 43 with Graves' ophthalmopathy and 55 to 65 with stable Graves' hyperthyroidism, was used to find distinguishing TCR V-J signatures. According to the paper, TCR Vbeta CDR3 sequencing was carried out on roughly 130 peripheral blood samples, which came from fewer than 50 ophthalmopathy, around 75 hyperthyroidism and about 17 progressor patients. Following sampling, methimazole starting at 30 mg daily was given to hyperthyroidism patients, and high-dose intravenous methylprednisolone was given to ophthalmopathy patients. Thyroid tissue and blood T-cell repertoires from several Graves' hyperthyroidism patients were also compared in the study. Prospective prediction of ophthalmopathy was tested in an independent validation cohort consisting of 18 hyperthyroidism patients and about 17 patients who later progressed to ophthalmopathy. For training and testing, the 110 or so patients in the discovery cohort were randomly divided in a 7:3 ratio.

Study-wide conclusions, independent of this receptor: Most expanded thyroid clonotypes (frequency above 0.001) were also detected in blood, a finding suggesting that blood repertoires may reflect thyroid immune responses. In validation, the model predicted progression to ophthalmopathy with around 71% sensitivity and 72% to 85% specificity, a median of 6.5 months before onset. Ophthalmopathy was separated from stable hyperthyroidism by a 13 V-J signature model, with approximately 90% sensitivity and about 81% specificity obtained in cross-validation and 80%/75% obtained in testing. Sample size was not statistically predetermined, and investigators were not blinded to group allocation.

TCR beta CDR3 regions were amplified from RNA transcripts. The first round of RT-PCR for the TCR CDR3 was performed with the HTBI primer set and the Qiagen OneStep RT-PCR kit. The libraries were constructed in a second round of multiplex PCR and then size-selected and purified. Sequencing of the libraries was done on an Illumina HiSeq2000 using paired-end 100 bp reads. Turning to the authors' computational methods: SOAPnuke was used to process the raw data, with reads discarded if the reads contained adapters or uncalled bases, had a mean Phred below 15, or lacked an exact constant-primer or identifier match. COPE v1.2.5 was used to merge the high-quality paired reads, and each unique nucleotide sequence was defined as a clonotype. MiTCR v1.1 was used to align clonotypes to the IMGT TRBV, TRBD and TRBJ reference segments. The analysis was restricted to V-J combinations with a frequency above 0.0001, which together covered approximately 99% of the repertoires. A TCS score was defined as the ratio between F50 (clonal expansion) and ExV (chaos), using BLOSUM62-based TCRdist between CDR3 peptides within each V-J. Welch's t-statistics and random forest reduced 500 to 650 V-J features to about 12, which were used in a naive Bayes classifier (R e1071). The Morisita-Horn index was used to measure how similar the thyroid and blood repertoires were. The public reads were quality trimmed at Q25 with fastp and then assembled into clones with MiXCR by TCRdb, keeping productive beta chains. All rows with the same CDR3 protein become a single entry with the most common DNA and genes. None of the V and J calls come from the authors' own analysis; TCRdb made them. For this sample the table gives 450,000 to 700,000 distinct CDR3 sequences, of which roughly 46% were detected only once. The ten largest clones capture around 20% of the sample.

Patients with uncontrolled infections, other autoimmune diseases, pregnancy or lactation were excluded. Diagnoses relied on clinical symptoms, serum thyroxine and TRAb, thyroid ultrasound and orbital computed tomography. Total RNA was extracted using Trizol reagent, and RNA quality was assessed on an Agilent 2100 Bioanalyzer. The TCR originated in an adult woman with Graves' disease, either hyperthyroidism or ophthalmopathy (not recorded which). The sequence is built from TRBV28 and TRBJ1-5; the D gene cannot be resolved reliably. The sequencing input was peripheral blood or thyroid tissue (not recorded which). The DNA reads TGTGCCAGCAGAGCTACGACCGATCAGCCCCAGCATTTT. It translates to CASRATTDQPQHF.